This TCR beta chain derives from a study of identical twins. Germline CDR1 reads SGHTA; CDR2 reads FQGNSA. The CDR3 sequence is 13 residues long. The study, taken as a whole, reports: Out-of-frame TCR alpha sharing in monozygotic twins exceeded recombination model predictions.

Using its own MiXCR run on the 5' RACE reads, TCRdb lists one record per CDR3 protein. The profile shows some 790,000 distinct CDR3 sequences, 18% of them singletons. This clonotype was detected many times. Its target is unknown. The junction departs from the called germline gene at one end, perhaps through a read error. This same sample was also taken into another study, of T cells expressing NK-cell markers. This second report adds: Most of the eight sequenced donors tested HCMV-seropositive; one tested seronegative. In a few donors, dominant clonotypes made up about 25-65% of CD3+CD56-NKG2C+ cells.

Sequencing was performed on PBMCs. This TCR came from a woman between 18 and 29 years old in good health. The rearrangement uses TRBV7-2 and TRBJ2-7; D gene unclear. The CDR3 bases are TGTGCCAGCAGTTTAGTTCCGTCCTACGAGCAGTACTTC. Its protein product is CASSLVPSYEQYF.